Included here is one T cell receptor (beta chain) sequence, with context. The antigen is undetermined. The data derive from a study of STAT5B mutations in CD4+ large granular lymphocyte leukemia. In the study overall: Healthy donors showed HLA-associated enrichment of the CDR3 'QG' motif. Study results and caveats: Main leukemic clonotypes were patient-specific, but more than 20% appeared at low frequency elsewhere. TRBV06-family usage was enriched in top patient clones (8/27) versus controls (2/35). Patient CD4-sorted repertoires looked more clonal than healthy CD4+ repertoires, even without putative leukemic clones.

Some clones are missing from TCRdb's copy, which holds only in-frame ones; the method was immunoSEQ multiplex PCR. The table has approximately 20,000 clones, more than 75% seen once. V shed 7 bases and J shed 5 bases, with 14 bases lying between them. Germline CDR1 and CDR2: MNHEY and SVGAGI. The CDR3 is made up of 13 amino acids. The sequenced sample was CD4+ T cells from blood buffy coats. V is TRBV6-5 and J is TRBJ2-5, with D tentatively TRBD1 or TRBD2 (5 bases each). The TCR was taken from a human donor in good health. CDR3 amino acids: CASNPGPQETQYF. CDR3 sequence (DNA): TGTGCCAGCAATCCGGGACCACAGGAGACCCAGTACTTC.